A selection of T cell receptor beta chains follows, all from one sample in a study of T cell changes during pregnancy in multiple sclerosis. Sequenced by immunoSEQ multiplex PCR; TCRdb stores in-frame clones only, minus some. Of roughly 61,000 clones in the sample, more than 90% are singletons; the top ten hold around 3.3%. This specimen was peripheral blood, taken in the first trimester of pregnancy. These TCRs come from a female donor in good health, enrolled as a control in a pregnancy study. The CDR3 runs from the conserved cysteine through the conserved F or W. Fields, in order: J gene, V gene, CDR3 protein.

TRBJ1-1 TRBV19 CASSILGGLNTEAFF
TRBJ2-1 TRBV6-4 CASSEGGSSYNEQFF
TRBJ2-1 TRBV7-2 CASSFSVREGEQFF
TRBJ1-2 TRBV9 CASSVDPTRGYTF
TRBJ2-7 TRBV18 CASSGGTGDKYF
TRBJ1-2 TRBV19 CASSIVHRSGNYGYTF
TRBJ1-2 TRBV7-8 CASRTGENYGYTF
TRBJ2-7 TRBV28 CASTLLAGTSGQYF
TRBJ2-7 TRBV15 CATSRSPGYEQYF
TRBJ2-3 TRBV6-6 CASSNGGIRTDTQYF